The 16 T cell receptor beta chains in this list originate from one sample, sequenced in a study of cytomegalovirus exposure and HLA in healthy donors. 60 Vbeta and 13 Jbeta primers were used in PCR. Clones were read by immunoSEQ multiplex PCR, and TCRdb kept only the in-frame ones, dropping some. The sample yields approximately 120,000 clones, about 81% seen once. What was sequenced was PBMCs. The source is a woman aged 25-40 years in good health and CMV-seronegative.

Only one count was recorded for this clone. The chain combines TRBV19 with TRBJ2-1, with TRBD2 identical over 10 bases. Trimming at V came to 5 bases and at J to 4 bases, leaving 5 bases not matched to a gene. CDR3 length: 15 residues. Germline V CDR1 and CDR2: LNHDA, SQIVND (reference sequence). Written as DNA, the CDR3 is TGTGCCAGTAGTGGACTAGCGGAGCCTTACAATGAGCAGTTCTTC. It yields the protein CASSGLAEPYNEQFF.

The rearrangement links TRBV18 to TRBJ1-1; the D is unclear. CDR1 is KGHSH, CDR2 LQKENI, per germline. V shed 4 bases and J shed 1 base, with 7 bases lying between them. The CDR3 runs 13 residues. This chain's CDR3 is CASSRRENTEAFF. The CDR3 DNA sequence: TGTGCCAGCTCACGACGGGAGAACACTGAAGCTTTCTTT.

The J gene is TRBJ2-5, the V gene TRBV10-1, with a tentative D call TRBD1 (5 bases). The J call is uncertain, as TRBJ2-7 better fits the DNA end. This CDR3 has 15 amino acids. Germline CDR1 is WNHNN and CDR2 is SYGVQD (reference sequence). The CDR3 loop reads CAGKRTLGRTYEQYF. The CDR3 DNA is TGCGCCGGTAAACGGACACTCGGCAGAACCTACGAGCAGTACTTC.

The chain has TRBV29-1 and TRBJ2-3; D gene uncertain. Trimming shortened V by 6 bases and J by 0 bases, and 4 bases separated the two germline ends. Germline CDR1 and CDR2: SQVTM and ANQGSEA. The CDR3 has 11 residues. The CDR3 bases are TGCAGCGTGACTAGCACAGATACGCAGTATTTT. This translates into CSVTSTDTQYF.

The genes are TRBV25-1 and TRBJ2-1; D not certain. The CDR3 extends over 13 amino acids. V was trimmed by 5 bases and J by 5 bases, leaving 10 bases between them. Germline lookup yields CDR1 MGHDK and CDR2 SYGVNS. CDR3 sequence: CASSKQIHNEQFF. Written as DNA, the CDR3 is TGTGCCAGCAGTAAACAGATTCACAATGAGCAGTTCTTC.

The chain couples TRBV7-3 to TRBJ2-1; 10 bases are a match to TRBD1. The V and J ends lost 4 bases and 4 bases, in that order; junction bases with no gene match: 4. From germline, CDR1 is SGHTA and CDR2 FQGTGA. The CDR3 loop spans 15 amino acids. CDR3 nucleotide sequence: TGTGCCAGCAGCTGGGACAGGGGACGATACAATGAGCAGTTCTTC. Amino acids: CASSWDRGRYNEQFF. Looking up the rest from reference TRBV7-3 and TRBJ2-1 gives the full variable domain: GAGVSQTPSNKVTEKGKYVELRCDPISGHTALYWYRQSLGQGPEFLIYFQGTGAADDSGLPNDRFFAVRPEGSVSTLKIQRTERGDSAVYLCASSWDRGRYNEQFFGPGTRLTVL.

Only a few counts were recorded for this clone. CDR3 coding DNA: TGTGCCAGCAGTGGAGGGACAGCGCGAAGCTCCTATAATTCACCCCTCCACTTT. Its protein is CASSGGTARSSYNSPLHF. The chain carries TRBV6-1 and TRBJ1-6; 7 bases match TRBD1. After removal of 4 bases from V and 0 bases from J, the junction contained 9 bases not matched to a gene. Germline V CDR1 and CDR2: MNHNS, SASEGT. The CDR3 length is 18 residues.

J is TRBJ2-7 and V is TRBV18; D is possibly TRBD2 (5 bases). In germline, CDR1 is KGHSH, CDR2 LQKENI. The CDR3 runs to 14 residues. The V end lost 2 bases, the J end lost 2 bases, and 10 bases lay between the germline ends. The CDR3 here is CASSPGGSTYEQYF. Written as DNA, the CDR3 is TGTGCCAGCTCACCAGGAGGTTCGACCTACGAGCAGTACTTC.

The CDR3 loop reads CASSDTTGWGGAFF. For the CDR3, the DNA is TGCGCCAGCAGTGATACGACAGGGTGGGGTGGAGCTTTCTTT. The J gene is TRBJ1-1, the V gene TRBV10-2; 7 bases fit TRBD1. Germline CDR1 and CDR2: WSHSY and SAAADI. The J segment lost 10 bases and the V segment lost 3 bases, leaving 11 bases of the junction unmatched. This CDR3 is 14 amino acids long.

This chain joins TRBV7-9 and TRBJ2-5; TRBD1 matches 7 bases. The CDR3 totals 14 residues. V lost 1 base, J lost 3 bases, and 2 bases stayed unmatched. CDR1 SEHNR and CDR2 FQNEAQ come from the germline V gene (reference sequence). This chain's CDR3 is CASSLEGAKETQYF. The CDR3 coding sequence is TGTGCCAGCAGCTTAGAGGGGGCTAAAGAGACCCAGTACTTC.

The rearrangement joins TRBV5-4 to TRBJ1-6, with 7 bases fitting TRBD1. With 4 bases clipped from V and 3 bases from J, the junction kept 13 bases outside the gene matches. Germline CDR1 and CDR2: SGHNT and YYREEE (reference sequence). This CDR3 has 18 amino acids. The CDR3 here is CASSARDSIYNYNSPLHF. The CDR3, as DNA: TGTGCCAGCAGCGCCCGGGACAGTATCTACAACTATAATTCACCCCTCCACTTT. The whole variable domain, remainder taken from reference TRBV5-4 and TRBJ1-6, is ETGVTQSPTHLIKTRGQQVTLRCSSQSGHNTVSWYQQALGQGPQFIFQYYREEENGRGNFPPRFSGLQFPNYSSELNVNALELDDSALYLCASSARDSIYNYNSPLHFGNGTRLTVT.

This clone turned up a few times. The chain employs TRBV30 and TRBJ1-3; D gene ambiguous. This CDR3 is built from 14 residues. CDR1 and CDR2 (germline): GTSNPN, SVGIG (reference sequence). V lost 2 bases and J 1 base, leaving 9 bases between the germline ends. The CDR3 nucleotides read TGTGCCTGGAGTTTCCATAGATCTGGAAACACCATATATTTT. Its protein is CAWSFHRSGNTIYF.

The DNA for the CDR3 is TGCGCCAGCAGCACGGGACAGGGCTGGCAAGAGACCCAGTACTTC. Translation: CASSTGQGWQETQYF. The genes are TRBV5-1 and TRBJ2-5; 9 nucleotides align to TRBD1. Germline trimming cut 4 bases from V and 2 bases from J; bases unmatched to any gene: 6. Germline V gives CDR1 SGHRS, CDR2 YFSETQ. This CDR3 is built from 15 residues.

The chain joins TRBV6-5 to TRBJ2-7, with D uncertain. CDR3 length: 14 amino acids. In germline, CDR1 is MNHEY, CDR2 SVGAGI. Trimming took off 0 bases at V and 3 bases at J, with 9 bases between the two ends. The CDR3 reads CASSYSYQHYEQYF. The DNA for the CDR3 is TGTGCCAGCAGTTACTCGTATCAACACTACGAGCAGTACTTC.

This clone was detected only a few times. J is TRBJ2-7 and V is TRBV5-6; the D gene is possibly TRBD2 (5 bases). Germline V gene data show CDR1 as SGHDT and CDR2 as YYEEEE. Trimming cost V 1 base and J 1 base, with 15 bases left between them. CDR3 length: 16 residues. The CDR3 spells CASSLNLGLWSYEQYF. The CDR3, as DNA: TGTGCCAGCAGCTTGAACCTAGGACTCTGGTCCTACGAGCAGTACTTC. Drawing the rest from reference TRBV5-6 and TRBJ2-7, the complete variable domain is DAGVTQSPTHLIKTRGQQVTLRCSPKSGHDTVSWYQQALGQGPQFIFQYYEEEERQRGNFPDRFSGHQFPNYSSELNVNALLLGDSALYLCASSLNLGLWSYEQYFGPGTRLTVT.

The chain recombines TRBV7-3 with TRBJ2-6, with 8 bases fitting TRBD1. V dropped 5 bases and J dropped 0; count of bases not matched to a gene: 9. The germline V gene encodes CDR1 SGHTA and CDR2 FQGTGA. The CDR3 is 18 amino acids. The CDR3 bases are TGTGCCAGCAGCCCGGAGGGACAGGTCTTCTCTGGGGCCAACGTCCTGACTTTC. Encoded protein: CASSPEGQVFSGANVLTF.